These 15 T cell receptor beta chains were all obtained from the same sample, sequenced in a study of CD8+CD57+ T cells in acquired aplastic anemia. Investigators profiled TCR beta VDJ and CDR3 from genomic DNA template. TCRdb itself ran the reads through MiXCR, one entry per CDR3 protein. Of 150,000 to 200,000 distinct CDR3 sequences listed, roughly 65% are singletons. For sequencing, patients were chosen who had shown expansion of CD8+CD57+ cells by flow cytometry. Sequencing was done on a sample of sorted CD4+, CD8+, or CD8+CD57+ T cells (not recorded which) from PBMCs. These receptors all come from a human donor with aplastic anemia.

This chain joins TRBV7-9 and TRBJ1-2; a possible D gene is TRBD1 (6 bases). CDR3 length equals 13 residues. Trimming stripped 3 bases from V and 7 bases from J, with 12 bases between. The germline V gene encodes CDR1 SEHNR and CDR2 FQNEAQ (reference sequence). CDR3 amino acids: CASSFEQGSGYTF. The CDR3 DNA reads TGTGCCAGCAGCTTTGAGCAGGGGTCTGGCTACACCTTC.

This clonotype was detected many times. The V and J genes are TRBV7-2 and TRBJ2-1, with 11 bases that match TRBD2. Germline assignment: CDR1 SGHTA and CDR2 FQGNSA. J gave up 6 bases and V 3 bases, and 7 bases lay outside the gene matches. CDR3 size: 16 residues. Here the CDR3 DNA reads TGTGCCAGCAGCTTCCAGCTAGCGGGGGGCCCCAATGAGCAGTTCTTC. Its protein is CASSFQLAGGPNEQFF.

This chain links TRBV20-1 with TRBJ2-7; 10 nucleotides align to TRBD1. Germline assignment: CDR1 DFQATT and CDR2 SNEGSKA (reference sequence). With V trimmed by 5 bases and J by 5 bases, 3 bases remained unmatched. The CDR3 sequence is 12 residues long. DNA of the CDR3: TGCAGTGCTCGGACAGGGGGGAACGAGCAGTACTTC. It is translated as CSARTGGNEQYF.

J is TRBJ2-7 and V is TRBV5-5, with D possibly matching TRBD1 (6 bases). The germline gives CDR1 SGHKS, CDR2 YYEKEE (reference sequence). The CDR3 spans 13 residues. V was pared by 3 bases and J by 5 bases, with 12 bases between. Written as DNA, the CDR3 is TGTGCCAGCAGCTCACAGGGTGGCAACGAGCAGTACTTC. It codes for CASSSQGGNEQYF.

The J gene is TRBJ1-1, the V gene TRBV4-2; D possibly corresponds to TRBD1 (6 bases). The CDR3 has 16 residues. Per the germline V gene, CDR1 is LGHNA and CDR2 is YNFKEQ. The V gene lost 5 bases and the J gene lost 6 bases, with 22 bases spanning the gap. The CDR3 is CASSEIAQEGQSEAFF. The CDR3 DNA sequence: TGTGCCAGCAGCGAAATTGCCCAGGAAGGACAGTCTGAAGCTTTCTTT.

The chain combines TRBV7-6 with TRBJ2-3; TRBD2 is a possible D gene (5 bases). Germline V CDR1 and CDR2: SGHVS, FNYEAQ. The CDR3 spans 12 residues. The germline V and J ends were trimmed by 5 bases and 5 bases, with 8 bases remaining between them. CDR3 loop: CASSRRVDTQYF. CDR3 bases: TGTGCCAGCAGCCGGCGGGTAGATACGCAGTATTTT. The entire variable domain, with the rest obtained from reference TRBV7-6 and TRBJ2-3, is as follows: GAGVSQSPRYKVTKRGQDVALRCDPISGHVSLYWYRQALGQGPEFLTYFNYEAQQDKSGLPNDRFSAERPEGSISTLTIQRTEQRDSAMYRCASSRRVDTQYFGPGTRLTVL.

In this sample, this clonotype turned up many times. DNA for the CDR3: TGTGCCAGCAGTGATGGGGAGGCTAATGAAAAACTGTTTTTT. Translating it yields CASSDGEANEKLFF. The chain joins TRBV2 to TRBJ1-4; D not certain. The V gene lost 3 bases and the J gene lost 3 bases, with 8 bases spanning the gap. The germline V gene encodes CDR1 SNHLY and CDR2 FYNNEI. The CDR3 consists of 14 residues.

The chain employs TRBV20-1 and TRBJ1-2; D is undetermined. This CDR3 comprises 11 residues. CDR1 is DFQATT and CDR2 is SNEGSKA in the germline V gene (reference sequence). Trimming pared 8 bases from V and 4 bases from J, leaving 11 bases between. CDR3 coding DNA: TGCAGTACTTTTGAGTCCTATGGCTACACCTTC. Its translation is CSTFESYGYTF.

The chain links TRBV7-8 to TRBJ1-1, with TRBD1 matching 9 bases. This CDR3 region has 13 residues. CDR1 and CDR2 (germline): SGHVS, FQNEAQ. V lost 5 bases and J lost 5; bases outside the gene matches: 3. The CDR3 loop reads CASSRTGETEAFF. CDR3 in DNA: TGTGCCAGCAGCAGGACAGGGGAAACTGAAGCTTTCTTT.

This clonotype occurred once. The chain joins TRBV5-4 to TRBJ1-2; a possible D gene is TRBD1 (6 bases). V lost 1 base and J 4 bases, leaving 11 bases between the germline ends. Per the germline V gene, CDR1 is SGHNT and CDR2 is YYREEE (reference sequence). The CDR3 loop spans 14 amino acids. CDR3 loop: CASSLTGSGYGYTF. The DNA for the CDR3 is TGTGCCAGCAGCTTGACAGGGAGCGGCTATGGCTACACCTTC. Filled out from reference TRBV5-4 and TRBJ1-2, the complete variable domain reads ETGVTQSPTHLIKTRGQQVTLRCSSQSGHNTVSWYQQALGQGPQFIFQYYREEENGRGNFPPRFSGLQFPNYSSELNVNALELDDSALYLCASSLTGSGYGYTFGSGTRLTVV.

This rearrangement joins TRBV2 to TRBJ2-7; a possible D gene is TRBD2 (5 bases). The CDR3 is made up of 10 amino acids. V was shortened by 11 bases and J by 6 bases, with 11 bases between the two germline ends. Germline V gene sequence: CDR1 SNHLY, CDR2 FYNNEI. CDR3 protein: CAWGEGEQYF. The CDR3 nucleotides are TGTGCCTGGGGAGAAGGCGAGCAGTACTTC.

The gene calls are TRBV6-4 and TRBJ2-7; 9 nucleotides agree with TRBD2. Germline CDR1 and CDR2: MRHNA and SNTAGT. V lost 3 bases to trimming and J lost 5 bases; unmatched junction nucleotides: 11. This CDR3 contains 16 residues. CDR3 nucleotides: TGTGCCAGCAGTGAAGATGGCGGTAGCGGGAGCGACGAGCAGTACTTC. Translation: CASSEDGGSGSDEQYF.

The CDR3 region has the DNA TGTGCCATCAGTGTGAACACCGGGGAGCTGTTTTTT. Translating it yields CAISVNTGELFF. This chain links TRBV10-3 with TRBJ2-2; D gene unclear. CDR1 is ENHRY, CDR2 SYGVKD, per germline. V lost 4 bases to trimming and J lost 1 base, with 1 base between them. CDR3 length: 12 residues.

The CDR3 DNA reads as TGTGCCAGCAGCTCCATCAGACAGGGTAGCACTGAAGCTTTCTTT. Its translation is CASSSIRQGSTEAFF. V usage is TRBV7-9 and J usage is TRBJ1-1; 7 bases align to TRBD1. The CDR3 contains 15 residues. Germline CDR1 is SEHNR and CDR2 is FQNEAQ (reference sequence). V shed 4 bases and J 4 bases; nucleotides not matched to a gene: 9. The entire variable domain, with the rest obtained from reference TRBV7-9 and TRBJ1-1, is as follows: DTGVSQNPRHKITKRGQNVTFRCDPISEHNRLYWYRQTLGQGPEFLTYFQNEAQLEKSRLLSDRFSAERPKGSFSTLEIQRTEQGDSAMYLCASSSIRQGSTEAFFGQGTRLTVV.

DNA for the CDR3: TGTGCCAGCAGTGTCAGGGGCGCTGAAGCTTTCTTT. This gives the protein CASSVRGAEAFF. The chain recombines TRBV2 with TRBJ1-1, with D perhaps matching TRBD1 (6 bases). The CDR3 covers 12 residues. Trimming pared 4 bases from V and 6 bases from J, leaving 9 bases between. Germline values: CDR1 SNHLY, CDR2 FYNNEI. The full variable domain, its missing parts supplied by reference TRBV2 and TRBJ1-1, is EPEVTQTPSHQVTQMGQEVILRCVPISNHLYFYWYRQILGQKVEFLVSFYNNEISEKSEIFDDQFSVERPDGSNFTLKIRSTKLEDSAMYFCASSVRGAEAFFGQGTRLTVV.